This TCR beta chain was identified in a study of blood T cells in healthy people across ages. Donors ranged from about 6 to 90 years old and were healthy Caucasians in Russia. No fewer than 5 micrograms of total RNA were isolated from every sample. Sample-barcoded 5' priming and a J-beta primer mix drove a second PCR of about 7 to 12 cycles. Every sample gave at least 3 million paired-end reads containing CDR3. In TCRdb, the 5' RACE reads were re-called with MiXCR into one record per CDR3 protein. This repertoire shows some 730,000 distinct CDR3 sequences, about 20% found once; its top ten account for under 25%. Study findings and constraints: Versus aged donors, long-lived donors had higher diversity and more naive CD4+ cells.

A remark on this clonotype: The antigen is unknown.

Germline CDR1 LGHNT, CDR2 FRNRAP. This CDR3 has 12 amino acids. Trimming pared 1 base from V and 10 bases from J, leaving 5 bases between. The sequence derives from a man in his 70s in good health. Sequences were obtained from blood. The V and J genes are TRBV12-5 and TRBJ1-6; D not resolved. CDR3 DNA: TGTGCTAGTGGTTTGGACCGGTCACCCCTCCACTTT. Translated, it gives CASGLDRSPLHF.